The rows below give T cell receptor beta chains drawn from one sample of a study of T cell repertoires in cytomegalovirus infection. TCRdb fed the reads into MiXCR, producing one record per CDR3 protein. In the table there are 300,000 to 400,000 distinct CDR3 sequences, about 27% of which are singletons. Their antigen targets remain unknown. Sample: cultured PBMCs, taken from culture after CMV antigen stimulation. These receptors were taken from a human donor in good health (CMV status not recorded). Some clones in this sample may be carry-over from other donors' samples. The CDR3 runs from the conserved cysteine through the conserved F or W. D genes are given only for firm matches. Not every row has a clone size; where given, it reads once, few, many or a size class.

v_call	j_call	clone_size	d_call	cdr3_nt	cdr3_aa
TRBV7-2	TRBJ2-7	-	-	TGTGCCAGCAGCTCGCAGGGGGAGCAGTACTTC	CASSSQGEQYF
TRBV12-3/TRBV12-4	TRBJ1-5	-	-	TGTGCCAGCAGCAAAAGGTCGGGGGGCGATAGCAATCAGCCCCAGCATTTT	CASSKRSGGDSNQPQHF
TRBV10-3	TRBJ2-3	-	-	TGTGCCATCAATGGGAGAGGGACAGATACGCAGTATTTT	CAINGRGTDTQYF
TRBV19	TRBJ1-1	-	-	TGTGCCAGTAGATCCGGGACAACTTTCTTT	CASRSGTTFF
TRBV11-2	TRBJ2-6	-	-	TGTGCCAGCAGCTTATACGTAACCCTGGGAGGGGCCAACGTCCTGACTTTC	CASSLYVTLGGANVLTF
TRBV7-6	TRBJ1-2	-	-	TGTGCCAGCAGCTCGAGACGGCCTAACTATGGCTACACCTTC	CASSSRRPNYGYTF
TRBV7-8	TRBJ1-5	many	TRBD1	TGTGCCAGCAGCTCCTCCGGACAGGGTTTCCCTGGGAATCAGCCCCAGCATTTT	CASSSSGQGFPGNQPQHF
TRBV20-1	TRBJ2-7	-	-	TGCAGTGCCTCCCTCGTGGGACAATCCTACGAGCAGTACTTC	CSASLVGQSYEQYF
TRBV10-3	TRBJ1-1	-	-	TGTGCCATCAGTGATGGGGCGGACACTGAAGCTTTCTTT	CAISDGADTEAFF
TRBV6-1	TRBJ2-7	few	TRBD2	TGTGCCAGCACCGAGATGACTAGCAGCGACGAGCAGTACTTC	CASTEMTSSDEQYF
TRBV7-8	TRBJ1-1	few	-	TGTGCCAGCTATACCGCGCGTGGGCCCCGGGCTGAAGCTTTCTTT	CASYTARGPRAEAFF
TRBV7-8	TRBJ2-2	many	TRBD2	TGTGCCAGCAGCTCCCGAGGGAGCGGGGGGAACACCGGGGAGCTGTTTTTT	CASSSRGSGGNTGELFF
TRBV24-1	TRBJ2-1	-	TRBD2	TGTGCCACCAGTGATTTACCGACTAGGACTAGCAATGAGCAGTTCTTC	CATSDLPTRTSNEQFF
TRBV7-9	TRBJ2-5	-	-	TGTGCCAGCAGCACCGGGACACAAGAGACCCAGTACTTC	CASSTGTQETQYF
TRBV7-9	TRBJ2-1	-	TRBD2	TGTGCCAGCAGCGCGACTAGCGGGGGGATGTTCGATGAGCAGTTCTTC	CASSATSGGMFDEQFF
TRBV6-6	TRBJ2-7	-	TRBD2	TGTGCCAGCAGTTACTCGACTAGCGGCGTGCGTGGGTACTTC	CASSYSTSGVRGYF
TRBV18	TRBJ2-4	-	-	TGTGCCAGCTCACTCGGAGTCGAAGGGAGGTCCAAAAACATTCAGTACTTC	CASSLGVEGRSKNIQYF
TRBV12-3/TRBV12-4	TRBJ2-5	few	-	TGTGCCAGCAGCTCAACAGGGCCACGAGAGACCCAGTACTTC	CASSSTGPRETQYF
TRBV6-1	TRBJ2-3	few	-	TGTGCCAGCAGGAATAGGGGGACCATGGGTACGCAGTATTTT	CASRNRGTMGTQYF
TRBV12-3/TRBV12-4	TRBJ1-2	-	TRBD1	TGTGCCAGCAGCGACAGGGGAGGCCTCGGCTACACCTTC	CASSDRGGLGYTF
TRBV6-1	TRBJ2-7	-	-	TGTGCCAGCAGACCACTTCGTTTAACATCCGCGGAGTACTTC	CASRPLRLTSAEYF
TRBV12-3/TRBV12-4	TRBJ2-2	-	TRBD2	TGTGCCAGCAGCCAAACTAGCGGGACGGGCACCGGGGAGCTGTTTTTT	CASSQTSGTGTGELFF
TRBV10-3	TRBJ1-1	-	-	TGTGCCACCCTGACAGGAGAGAACACTGAAGCTTTCTTT	CATLTGENTEAFF
TRBV27	TRBJ2-4	few	TRBD1	TGTGCCAGCAGTCCCCGGACAGGGGGCGCCGCGGCCAAAAACATTCAGTACTTC	CASSPRTGGAAAKNIQYF
TRBV7-9	TRBJ1-4	few	TRBD1	TGTGCCAGCAGCCCGCCTCCGGGACAGGATGAAAAACTGTTTTTT	CASSPPPGQDEKLFF
TRBV6-6	TRBJ1-5	-	-	TGTGCCAGCAGTTACGGCTATCAGCCCCAGCATTTT	CASSYGYQPQHF
TRBV28	TRBJ1-6	many	-	TGTGCCAGCAGTTTATCCCGGCCCTCCCGGGAGATATCACCCCTCCACTTT	CASSLSRPSREISPLHF
TRBV20-1	TRBJ2-1	few	TRBD2	TGCAGTGCCCTAACTAGCGGGAAGGGCGATGAGCAGTTCTTC	CSALTSGKGDEQFF
TRBV5-4	TRBJ1-1	-	-	TGTGCCAGCAGCCCTGCCCCCACAGGGAACACTGAAGCTTTCTTT	CASSPAPTGNTEAFF
TRBV19	TRBJ1-2	-	TRBD1	TGTGCCAGTAGTATGCGGGGACAGGGAAGAGAGTATGGCTACACCTTC	CASSMRGQGREYGYTF
TRBV20-1	TRBJ2-7	-	TRBD1	TGCAGTGCTAGAGGGACCGGGACAGGGGGCTACGAGCAGTACTTC	CSARGTGTGGYEQYF
TRBV28	TRBJ2-3	-	TRBD1	TGTGCCAGCAGTGTACCGGGACAGGGGAGCACAGATACGCAGTATTTT	CASSVPGQGSTDTQYF
TRBV12-3/TRBV12-4	TRBJ2-3	-	TRBD2	TGTGCCAGCAGTTGGGATGGACTAGCCTCAGATACGCAGTATTTT	CASSWDGLASDTQYF
TRBV28	TRBJ2-3	-	-	TGTGCCAGCAGTTTGAACGGGCGGATCACAGATACGCAGTATTTT	CASSLNGRITDTQYF
TRBV6-5	TRBJ2-6	-	-	TGTGCCAGCAGTTACGGGAACACTGGGGCCAACGTCCTGACTTTC	CASSYGNTGANVLTF
TRBV10-3	TRBJ2-6	-	TRBD2	TGTGCCATCAGCGACGCCAGCGGGGGCCCTTCTGGGGCCAACGTCCTGACTTTC	CAISDASGGPSGANVLTF
TRBV10-2	TRBJ1-1	-	-	TGCGCCAGCCAGCCCGCGGGCCTGAACACTGAAGCTTTCTTT	CASQPAGLNTEAFF
TRBV27	TRBJ1-6	-	TRBD1	TGTGCCAGCAGTTTAAGGGGGCGCGGGTCCTACACAGGGTCACCCCTCCACTTT	CASSLRGRGSYTGSPLHF
TRBV7-2	TRBJ2-5	many	TRBD2	TGTGCCAGCAGCGTAGCGGGAGGGGGGGAGACCCAGTACTTC	CASSVAGGGETQYF
TRBV19	TRBJ2-1	-	-	TGTGCCAGTAATATGGGGTCTCTCTCCTACAATGAGCAGTTCTTC	CASNMGSLSYNEQFF
TRBV11-2	TRBJ1-2	-	-	TGTGCCAGCAGCTTTTCCCTCGATTCCTATGGCTACACCTTC	CASSFSLDSYGYTF
TRBV28	TRBJ1-6	-	-	TGTGCCAGCAGCCGTCCCGCGACAGTCAATTCACCCCTCCACTTT	CASSRPATVNSPLHF
TRBV11-2	TRBJ2-3	-	TRBD2	TGTGCCAGCAGCTTAGGTCGGGGGGGCCGACAAGATACGCAGTATTTT	CASSLGRGGRQDTQYF
TRBV12-3/TRBV12-4	TRBJ1-5	-	TRBD1	TGTGCCAGCAGTTTATGGGGATACAGGGGGCGGGCGAATCAGCCCCAGCATTTT	CASSLWGYRGRANQPQHF
TRBV7-9	TRBJ1-4	few	TRBD1	TGTGCCAGCAGCGCCTGGGACAGTTCTAATGAAAAACTGTTTTTT	CASSAWDSSNEKLFF
TRBV5-4	TRBJ2-1	many	TRBD1	TGTGCCAGCAGCGTGGGACAGGGGGGCTACAATGAGCAGTTCTTC	CASSVGQGGYNEQFF
TRBV7-6	TRBJ1-1	many	-	TGTGCCAGCAGCTTAGACGACCTGAACACTGAAGCTTTCTTT	CASSLDDLNTEAFF
TRBV12-3/TRBV12-4	TRBJ1-5	-	-	TGTGCCAGCAGTCCGCCGGGGATCGGGAATCAGCCCCAGCATTTT	CASSPPGIGNQPQHF
TRBV12-3/TRBV12-4	TRBJ2-1	-	-	TGTGCCAGCAGCCCCTCCTGGCGGGAGCAGTTCTTC	CASSPSWREQFF
TRBV7-2	TRBJ1-1	few	TRBD1	TGTGCCAGCACCCGGGACAGGGCAAGCACTGAAGCTTTCTTT	CASTRDRASTEAFF
TRBV19	TRBJ2-1	few	TRBD1	TGTGCCAGTAGTACCCGGACTCTCGACAGGGACCCATACAATGAGCAGTTCTTC	CASSTRTLDRDPYNEQFF
TRBV27	TRBJ2-7	-	-	TGTGCCAGCAGTTTATCGGGGACTGGGGGGACCTACGAGCAGTACTTC	CASSLSGTGGTYEQYF
TRBV14	TRBJ2-5	-	-	TGTGCCAGCAGCCAAAGAAGGGGCAATGAAGAGACCCAGTACTTC	CASSQRRGNEETQYF
TRBV6-1	TRBJ1-5	few	-	TGTGCCAGCAGTGCGGTCACCAGCAATCAGCCCCAGCATTTT	CASSAVTSNQPQHF
TRBV27	TRBJ2-7	few	TRBD2	TGTGCCAGCAGCGAGCGGGAGGAGGTCTACGAGCAGTACTTC	CASSEREEVYEQYF